The 32 T cell receptor beta chains presented below share a single source sample, sequenced in a study of OX40 agonist ivuxolimab in advanced cancers. Libraries were prepared by immunoSEQ multiplex PCR; TCRdb keeps only in-frame clonotypes and omits some of them. The repertoire holds just over 60,000 clones, with about 91% as singletons. Sample: CD4+ or CD8+ T cells sorted from blood, taken in a trial of the OX40 agonist ivuxolimab. The receptors were gathered from an adult with an advanced solid tumor such as melanoma, head and neck, liver or kidney cancer.

The genes are TRBV14 and TRBJ2-3; TRBD1 matches at 9 bases. The germline V gene has CDR1 SGHDN and CDR2 FVKESK. The CDR3 runs 11 residues. The ends lost 4 bases at V and 14 bases at J; junction bases unmatched: 4. The CDR3 here is CASSRGQGLYF. CDR3 DNA: TGTGCCAGCAGCCGGGGACAGGGATTGTATTTT.

This chain links TRBV7-9 with TRBJ2-1; 12 bases are shared with TRBD2. Looked up from germline, CDR1 is SEHNR and CDR2 is FQNEAQ (reference sequence). V shed 4 bases and J 4 bases; nucleotides not matched to a gene: 14. The CDR3 totals 19 residues. In DNA form, the CDR3 reads TGTGCCAGCAGCTATCGGACTAGCGGGAACAACATAGATTACAATGAGCAGTTCTTC. It yields the protein CASSYRTSGNNIDYNEQFF.

The chain joins TRBV7-3 to TRBJ1-1, with D unresolved. Germline lookup yields CDR1 SGHTA and CDR2 FQGTGA. The CDR3 extends over 14 amino acids. Trimming removed 0 bases from V and 7 bases from J, with 12 bases in between. CDR3 protein: CASSLTRSEHEAFF. The CDR3 bases are TGTGCCAGCAGCTTAACGCGGTCAGAACATGAAGCTTTCTTT.

The V and J genes are TRBV7-9 and TRBJ1-1, with 8 bases identical to TRBD1. Germline CDR1 SEHNR, CDR2 FQNEAQ (reference sequence). The CDR3 loop spans 15 amino acids. The V and J ends lost 1 base and 5 bases, in that order; junction bases with no gene match: 6. CDR3: CASSLGQGARTEAFF. The CDR3 nucleotides read TGTGCCAGCAGCTTAGGGCAGGGGGCGCGGACTGAAGCTTTCTTT.

The chain links TRBV10-3 to TRBJ2-1; a weak D match, TRBD2 (6 bases). The V end was cut by 0 bases, the J end by 9 bases, with 6 bases between. Germline loops: CDR1 ENHRY, CDR2 SYGVKD. The CDR3 covers 12 residues. DNA of the CDR3: TGTGCCATCAGTGAGTCGACTAGTGAGCAGTTCTTC. Its translation is CAISESTSEQFF.

J is TRBJ2-7 and V is TRBV6-5; 9 bases agree with TRBD2. V was pared by 4 bases and J by 2 bases, with 3 bases of the junction left unmatched. CDR3 length: 14 amino acids. The germline CDR1 and CDR2 sequences are MNHEY and SVGAGI. This CDR3 reads CASSSSGEPYEQYF. The CDR3 DNA reads TGTGCCAGCAGTTCTAGCGGGGAGCCCTACGAGCAGTACTTC.

V gene TRBV6-1 combines with J gene TRBJ1-5; the D is unclear. Germline CDR1 reads MNHNS; CDR2 reads SASEGT. This CDR3 comprises 14 residues. V shed 2 bases and J shed 3 bases, with 8 bases lying between them. The CDR3 sequence is CASSESRINQPQHF. DNA for the CDR3: TGTGCCAGCAGTGAAAGCCGGATCAATCAGCCCCAGCATTTT.

The chain uses TRBV25-1 and TRBJ2-1, with D perhaps TRBD2 (6 bases). The CDR3 loop spans 12 amino acids. Germline-derived CDR1 and CDR2 are MGHDK and SYGVNS. Trimming removed 3 bases from V and 7 bases from J, with 7 bases in between. The chain's CDR3 is CASSETSNEQFF. The CDR3 DNA sequence: TGTGCCAGCAGTGAGACTAGTAATGAGCAGTTCTTC.

V usage is TRBV28 and J usage is TRBJ2-7, with D possibly being TRBD1 (5 bases). V lost 2 bases and J 3 bases, leaving 8 bases between the germline ends. This CDR3 contains 13 residues. Germline lookup yields CDR1 MDHEN and CDR2 SYDVKM. Written as DNA, the CDR3 is TGTGCCAGCAGTTTAAGGGGTCTCTACGAGCAGTACTTC. Its protein is CASSLRGLYEQYF. Complete variable domain (other parts from reference TRBV28 and TRBJ2-7): DVKVTQSSRYLVKRTGEKVFLECVQDMDHENMFWYRQDPGLGLRLIYFSYDVKMKEKGDIPEGYSVSREKKERFSLILESASTNQTSMYLCASSLRGLYEQYFGPGTRLTVT.

Within the sample, this clone is medium-sized (0.01 to 0.1%). The chain combines TRBV27 with TRBJ2-7; no definite D call. CDR1 is MNHEY and CDR2 is SMNVEV in the germline V gene (reference sequence). The CDR3 is 13 amino acids. Trimming shortened V by 5 bases and J by 2 bases, and 10 bases separated the two germline ends. CDR3 nucleotides: TGTGCCAGCAGTGCAGGCAAAACCTACGAGCAGTACTTC. This translates into CASSAGKTYEQYF.

The J gene is TRBJ2-1, the V gene TRBV5-6; a weak D match, TRBD2 (6 bases). The CDR3 runs 13 residues. V dropped 10 bases and J dropped 0 bases, with 11 bases sitting between them. Germline lookup yields CDR1 SGHDT and CDR2 YYEEEE. The CDR3 DNA reads as TGTGCCGCGGGGCGGGGCTCCTACAATGAGCAGTTCTTC. This gives the protein CAAGRGSYNEQFF.

The genes are TRBV11-3 and TRBJ2-5, with D possibly matching TRBD1 (5 bases). The DNA matches TRBJ2-7 better at its end, which makes the J call doubtful. Looked up from germline, CDR1 is SGHNT and CDR2 is YENEEA. The CDR3 sequence is 14 residues long. CDR3 in DNA: TGTGCCAGCAGCGGCCGACAGTTCTCCTACGAGCAGTACTTC. It translates to CASSGRQFSYEQYF.

This clone showed up just once. The genes are TRBV29-1 and TRBJ2-3; possibly TRBD1 or TRBD2 for D (5 bases each). There are 12 residues in the CDR3. V dropped 7 bases and J dropped 2 bases, with 10 bases sitting between them. Germline V gene data show CDR1 as SQVTM and CDR2 as ANQGSEA. The CDR3 is CSEWDLTDTQYF. The DNA for the CDR3 is TGCAGCGAATGGGACCTCACAGATACGCAGTATTTT.

This clone has only one observation. The chain has TRBV7-8 and TRBJ2-1, with unresolved D. Trimming shortened V by 2 bases and J by 4 bases, and 24 bases separated the two germline ends. CDR1 and CDR2 from the germline V gene are SGHVS and FQNEAQ. This CDR3 spans 19 amino acids. The CDR3 coding sequence is TGTGCCAGCAGCTTATTTCCGAGTCCAGGACCAAGATTGTACAATGAGCAGTTCTTC. Residues: CASSLFPSPGPRLYNEQFF.

This chain joins TRBV6-5 and TRBJ2-5; tentatively, D is TRBD2 (6 bases). The J call may be in error: the DNA end matches TRBJ2-7 better. From germline, CDR1 is MNHEY and CDR2 SVGAGI. CDR3 length equals 14 residues. This CDR3 is CASSSWDFPYEQYF. The CDR3 region has the DNA TGTGCCAGCAGTTCCTGGGACTTTCCTTACGAGCAGTACTTC.

The table lists this clone with a few counts. The chain links TRBV6-1 to TRBJ2-3; D possibly corresponds to TRBD2 (5 bases). Germline V lookup: CDR1 MNHNS, CDR2 SASEGT. The CDR3 extends over 15 amino acids. V was clipped by 2 bases and J by 2 bases, with 11 bases between them. CDR3: CASSEITGSTDTQYF. The CDR3 DNA reads as TGTGCCAGCAGTGAAATAACGGGATCCACAGATACGCAGTATTTT.

V usage is TRBV5-6 and J usage is TRBJ1-5; no clear D. The CDR3 contains 12 residues. Germline loops: CDR1 SGHDT, CDR2 YYEEEE. The V gene lost 0 bases and the J gene lost 9 bases, with 7 bases spanning the gap. The CDR3, as DNA: TGTGCCAGCAGCTTGGGCGTGGGGCCCCAGCATTTT. It encodes CASSLGVGPQHF.

This rearrangement joins TRBV9 to TRBJ1-5; tentative D call: TRBD1 (5 bases). The CDR3 totals 14 residues. Germline V gene data show CDR1 as SGDLS and CDR2 as YYNGEE. Deletions cut 0 bases from V and 4 bases from J, with 8 bases between. This chain's CDR3 is CASSVGGLNQPQHF. In DNA form, the CDR3 reads TGTGCCAGCAGCGTAGGGGGACTGAATCAGCCCCAGCATTTT.

V gene TRBV7-9 combines with J gene TRBJ2-2, with D hard to call. CDR1 SEHNR and CDR2 FQNEAQ come from the germline V gene (reference sequence). Trimming pared 1 base from V and 0 bases from J, leaving 6 bases between. The CDR3 consists of 15 residues. This chain's CDR3 is CASSLGKPNTGELFF. DNA for the CDR3: TGTGCCAGCAGCTTAGGAAAACCGAACACCGGGGAGCTGTTTTTT.

The chain carries TRBV7-2 and TRBJ2-7, with D perhaps TRBD1 (6 bases). The length of the CDR3 is 15 residues. Trimming shortened V by 3 bases and J by 2 bases, and 14 bases separated the two germline ends. The germline V gene encodes CDR1 SGHTA and CDR2 FQGNSA. For the CDR3, the DNA is TGTGCCAGCAGCTTCGACCAGGGGCCCACCTACGAGCAGTACTTC. It specifies CASSFDQGPTYEQYF.

This sequence joins TRBV11-2 and TRBJ2-5, with D possibly matching TRBD1 (6 bases). CDR3 length equals 16 residues. V gave up 5 bases and J gave up 5 bases, with 21 bases separating them. The V gene's germline CDR1 is SGHAT and CDR2 FQNNGV. The CDR3 protein is CASSPGQRLDRETQYF. For the CDR3, the DNA is TGTGCCAGCAGCCCGGGACAACGCTTAGACCGGGAGACCCAGTACTTC.

The rearrangement links TRBV27 to TRBJ1-1; D not certain. V was pared by 1 base and J by 0 bases, with 3 bases between. Germline-derived CDR1 and CDR2 are MNHEY and SMNVEV (reference sequence). This CDR3 comprises 13 residues. The CDR3 DNA is TGTGCCAGCAGTTTATACGTGAACACTGAAGCTTTCTTT. Protein product: CASSLYVNTEAFF.

CDR3 in amino acids: CAISETAGGVGNTIYF. CDR3 DNA: TGTGCCATCAGTGAGACCGCCGGGGGTGTGGGAAACACCATATATTTT. The rearrangement joins TRBV10-3 to TRBJ1-3; tentatively, D is TRBD1 (5 bases). The CDR3 sequence is 16 residues long. With 2 bases removed from V and 4 bases from J, the gap between germline ends came to 15 bases. The germline CDR1 and CDR2 sequences are ENHRY and SYGVKD.

J is TRBJ1-2 and V is TRBV27, with unresolved D. Trimming took off 5 bases at V and 8 bases at J, with 12 bases between the two ends. The CDR3 loop spans 12 amino acids. CDR1 and CDR2 from the germline V gene are MNHEY and SMNVEV (reference sequence). The CDR3: CASSDDGWGYTF. CDR3 sequence (DNA): TGTGCCAGCAGTGACGACGGGTGGGGCTACACCTTC.

Written as DNA, the CDR3 is TGTGCCACTTCAAGAGGGGTGGACCGCACAGATACGCAGTATTTT. Its protein product is CATSRGVDRTDTQYF. The V gene is TRBV27, the J gene TRBJ2-3; D assignment may be TRBD1 or TRBD2 (5 bases each). Germline V gives CDR1 MNHEY, CDR2 SMNVEV (reference sequence). V lost 10 bases to trimming and J lost 1 base, with 18 bases between them. The CDR3 covers 15 residues.

The chain recombines TRBV7-8 with TRBJ1-5; D perhaps matches TRBD1 (5 bases). There are 16 residues in the CDR3. Germline CDR1 is SGHVS and CDR2 is FQNEAQ. The V end was cut by 1 base, the J end by 6 bases, with 16 bases between. The CDR3 spells CASSLGGMVYGQPQHF. The CDR3 DNA reads TGTGCCAGCAGCTTAGGGGGCATGGTGTACGGTCAGCCCCAGCATTTT.

V is TRBV6-1 and J is TRBJ1-5, with 7 bases that match TRBD1. Trimming took 4 bases from V and 3 from J; bases not matched to a gene: 6. Germline values: CDR1 MNHNS, CDR2 SASEGT. This CDR3 region has 15 residues. The CDR3 region has the DNA TGTGCCAGCAGTGCCCAGACAGGGATCAATCAGCCCCAGCATTTT. It encodes CASSAQTGINQPQHF.

V is TRBV28 and J is TRBJ1-5; D gene ambiguous. Germline V CDR1 and CDR2: MDHEN, SYDVKM. Trimming took 1 base from V and 6 from J, leaving 10 bases between them. The CDR3 totals 14 residues. The chain's CDR3 is CASSLFGFGQPQHF. CDR3 coding DNA: TGTGCCAGCAGTTTATTCGGGTTCGGTCAGCCCCAGCATTTT.

For this clone: Because it lacks the conserved phenylalanine or tryptophan at the end, this CDR3 is likely a read error. The DNA is omitted, as the CDR3 cannot be located on it reliably, and the CDR3 follows TCRdb's listing. The rearrangement uses TRBV28 and TRBJ2-7; the table assigns TRBD1, which was not confirmed against the DNA. The CDR3 is 8 amino acids in total, end residues counted. Germline CDR1 and CDR2: MDHEN and SYDVKM. The CDR3 spells CASSETGA.

The chain joins TRBV10-1 to TRBJ2-7; perhaps TRBD1 as D (5 bases). The CDR3 runs 13 residues. The V end was cut by 4 bases, the J end by 2 bases, with 9 bases between. CDR1 and CDR2 (germline): WNHNN, SYGVQD (reference sequence). The CDR3, as DNA: TGCGCCAGCAGTGCAGGGATTCCCTACGAGCAGTACTTC. Translated, it gives CASSAGIPYEQYF.

This chain joins TRBV14 and TRBJ2-2; D is unclear. Germline-derived CDR1 and CDR2 are SGHDN and FVKESK. V lost 4 bases and J lost 2, with 20 bases in between. The CDR3 runs to 18 residues. The CDR3 sequence: CASSPRPPGLRNTGELFF. The CDR3 DNA is TGTGCCAGCAGCCCCCGGCCTCCGGGTCTCCGTAACACCGGGGAGCTGTTTTTT.

The rearrangement uses TRBV29-1 and TRBJ2-7, with 10 bases lining up with TRBD1. CDR3 length: 15 residues. V was pared by 3 bases and J by 2 bases, with 7 bases of the junction left unmatched. The germline CDR1 and CDR2 sequences are SQVTM and ANQGSEA. The CDR3: CSVDVAGQGTYEQYF. The DNA of the CDR3 is TGCAGCGTTGATGTCGCGGGACAGGGGACCTACGAGCAGTACTTC.